The 16 T cell receptor beta chains reported below all come from one sample, sequenced in a study of human T cells and chemical hapten exposure. A single record per CDR3 protein comes from TCRdb applying MiXCR to the RACE reads. The sample contains some 380,000 distinct CDR3 sequences, more than 4.5% of which appear only once. Time point denoted: patch test 1, 2 weeks after DPC sensitization. The treatment here: therapeutic diphenylcyclopropenone sensitization with weekly scalp DPC. The source material was whole blood, sampled in connection with sensitization to the hapten diphenylcyclopropenone (DPC). The receptors were gathered from a woman between 50 and 59 years old with alopecia areata. Some clones in this sample may be carry-over from other donors' samples.

This clonotype was observed a few times. This chain joins TRBV10-3 and TRBJ2-7; D not certain. This CDR3 region has 12 residues. Germline V CDR1 and CDR2: ENHRY, SYGVKD. V lost 3 bases to trimming and J lost 7 bases, with 10 bases between them. For the CDR3, the DNA is TGTGCCATCAGTGACTCGCTCGGGGAGCAGTACTTC. This encodes CAISDSLGEQYF.

This clonotype appeared many times. The chain recombines TRBV20-1 with TRBJ2-3; D assignment may be TRBD1 or TRBD2 (5 bases each). From germline, CDR1 is DFQATT and CDR2 SNEGSKA (reference sequence). The CDR3 contains 14 residues. Trimming cost V 3 bases and J 1 base, with 11 bases left between them. CDR3 amino acids: CSARGEIRTDTQYF. The DNA for the CDR3 is TGCAGTGCTAGGGGGGAGATCCGCACAGATACGCAGTATTTT.

In its sample, this clonotype was seen a few times. The V and J genes are TRBV11-2 and TRBJ2-3; D call uncertain. Germline values: CDR1 SGHAT, CDR2 FQNNGV. Trimming shortened V by 1 base and J by 3 bases, and 8 bases separated the two germline ends. The CDR3 covers 14 residues. The CDR3 reads CASSLVGPTDTQYF. The DNA of the CDR3 is TGTGCCAGCAGCTTAGTAGGACCTACAGATACGCAGTATTTT.

This clonotype was recorded many times. The chain couples TRBV30 to TRBJ2-1; 9 positions agree with TRBD2. This CDR3 has 14 residues. CDR1 is GTSNPN, CDR2 SVGIG, per germline (reference sequence). V shed 5 bases and J 9 bases; nucleotides not matched to a gene: 11. The CDR3 nucleotides read TGTGCCTGGGCCCGAATTAGCGGGAGTGTTGAGCAGTTCTTC. It specifies CAWARISGSVEQFF.

This clonotype has ten or more counts. This chain connects TRBV7-9 to TRBJ2-7, with D tentatively TRBD1 (5 bases). CDR3 length equals 12 residues. Germline values: CDR1 SEHNR, CDR2 FQNEAQ (reference sequence). Trimming cost V 5 bases and J 11 bases, with 16 bases left between them. CDR3 protein: CASSPGSGREYF. The CDR3 DNA sequence: TGTGCCAGCAGCCCCGGATCTGGCAGGGAGTACTTC.

This clonotype appeared many times. This chain connects TRBV6-5 to TRBJ1-4, with no clear D. The germline V gene has CDR1 MNHEY and CDR2 SVGAGI. V lost 1 base to trimming and J lost 0 bases, with 6 bases between them. The CDR3 spans 15 residues. The CDR3 here is CASSYLPTTNEKLFF. The CDR3 DNA follows: TGTGCCAGCAGTTACTTGCCCACAACTAATGAAAAACTGTTTTTT.

In its sample, this clonotype was seen many times. The chain is built from TRBV7-2 and TRBJ1-5; the match to TRBD1 covers 9 bases. This CDR3 has 16 residues. V was clipped by 1 base and J by 4 bases; unmatched bases: 5. Looked up from germline, CDR1 is SGHTA and CDR2 is FQGNSA. The CDR3 is CASSLGLGTGNQPQHF. The CDR3 DNA reads as TGTGCCAGCAGCTTAGGTCTAGGGACAGGGAATCAGCCCCAGCATTTT.

For this clonotype: A much larger clone sits a single nucleotide away, making a read error possible. J is TRBJ1-5 and V is TRBV12-3 or TRBV12-4; D perhaps matches TRBD1 (5 bases). This CDR3 has 15 residues. The CDR3 bases are TGTGGCAGCAGTTTAGGAGGGGCGTCGGGGCAGCCCCAGCATTTT. This gives the protein CGSSLGGASGQPQHF.

This clonotype was picked up a small number of times. This chain links TRBV29-1 with TRBJ1-2, with 8 positions matching TRBD1. J lost 2 bases, V lost 7 bases, and 15 bases had no gene match. Germline CDR1 reads SQVTM; CDR2 reads ANQGSEA. CDR3 length: 16 amino acids. The CDR3 coding sequence is TGCAGCGCCGCCGCCGGGACAGGCCTCAGCAACTATGGCTACACCTTC. This codes for CSAAAGTGLSNYGYTF.

Ten or more counts support this clonotype. The rearrangement uses TRBV20-1 and TRBJ2-7, with D tentatively TRBD1 or TRBD2 (5 bases each). The CDR3 runs 12 residues. From germline, CDR1 is DFQATT and CDR2 SNEGSKA (reference sequence). V lost 4 bases and J 4 bases, leaving 11 bases between the germline ends. In DNA, the CDR3 is TGCAGTGCTACCGTGGGGGTATACGAGCAGTACTTC. It specifies CSATVGVYEQYF.

The table lists this clonotype with many counts. The J gene is TRBJ2-2, the V gene TRBV10-3; 10 nucleotides line up with TRBD2. CDR3 length: 15 residues. J was trimmed by 4 bases and V by 4 bases; bases with no gene match: 3. Germline assignment: CDR1 ENHRY and CDR2 SYGVKD. CDR3 loop: CAISVLAGVTGELFF. The DNA for the CDR3 is TGTGCCATCAGTGTTCTAGCGGGAGTCACCGGGGAGCTGTTTTTT.

The sample holds a few counts of this clonotype. V is TRBV11-2 and J is TRBJ2-1, with D uncertain. The CDR3 extends over 14 amino acids. V was cut by 4 bases and J by 8 bases, with 15 bases left in between. From germline, CDR1 is SGHAT and CDR2 FQNNGV. CDR3 sequence: CASSSYDLVDEQFF. DNA of the CDR3: TGTGCCAGCAGCTCCTACGACCTTGTGGATGAGCAGTTCTTC. The full variable domain, in which reference TRBV11-2 and TRBJ2-1 provide the parts outside the CDR3, is EAGVAQSPRYKIIEKRQSVAFWCNPISGHATLYWYQQILGQGPKLLIQFQNNGVVDDSQLPKDRFSAERLKGVDSTLKIQPAKLEDSAVYLCASSSYDLVDEQFFGPGTRLTVL.

The J gene is TRBJ1-4, the V gene TRBV10-3; 8 bases fit TRBD1. This CDR3 is 13 amino acids long. Germline V gives CDR1 ENHRY, CDR2 SYGVKD. V trimming: 10 bases; J trimming: 6 bases; junction bases outside the gene matches: 7. The CDR3 nucleotides read TGTGCCAACCCCCAGGGGGCGTATGAAAAACTGTTTTTT. Amino acids: CANPQGAYEKLFF.

The chain is built from TRBV11-1 and TRBJ1-3; a weak D match, TRBD1 (6 bases). The length of the CDR3 is 16 residues. Looked up from germline, CDR1 is SGHAT and CDR2 is FQDESV (reference sequence). V was clipped by 5 bases and J by 6 bases, with 20 bases between them. CDR3 in amino acids: CASSTRTVGPENTIYF. CDR3 coding DNA: TGTGCCAGCAGCACGCGGACAGTCGGTCCAGAAAACACCATATATTTT.

This clonotype was counted ten times or more. This chain uses TRBV13 with TRBJ2-3, with D unclear. This CDR3 contains 15 residues. V lost 0 bases to trimming and J lost 2 bases, with 9 bases between them. In germline, CDR1 is PRHDT, CDR2 FYEKMQ (reference sequence). The CDR3 DNA reads as TGTGCCAGCAGCTTAGGAACGGCGTTCACAGATACGCAGTATTTT. It yields the protein CASSLGTAFTDTQYF.

This clonotype turned up a few times. The chain combines TRBV19 with TRBJ2-2; tentative D call: TRBD2 (6 bases). Germline-derived CDR1 and CDR2 are LNHDA and SQIVND (reference sequence). Trimming shortened V by 11 bases and J by 5 bases, and 18 bases separated the two germline ends. CDR3 length: 14 residues. DNA of the CDR3: TGTGCCTGTGGTGACGCGGGAAGAACCGGGGAGCTGTTTTTT. This codes for CACGDAGRTGELFF.